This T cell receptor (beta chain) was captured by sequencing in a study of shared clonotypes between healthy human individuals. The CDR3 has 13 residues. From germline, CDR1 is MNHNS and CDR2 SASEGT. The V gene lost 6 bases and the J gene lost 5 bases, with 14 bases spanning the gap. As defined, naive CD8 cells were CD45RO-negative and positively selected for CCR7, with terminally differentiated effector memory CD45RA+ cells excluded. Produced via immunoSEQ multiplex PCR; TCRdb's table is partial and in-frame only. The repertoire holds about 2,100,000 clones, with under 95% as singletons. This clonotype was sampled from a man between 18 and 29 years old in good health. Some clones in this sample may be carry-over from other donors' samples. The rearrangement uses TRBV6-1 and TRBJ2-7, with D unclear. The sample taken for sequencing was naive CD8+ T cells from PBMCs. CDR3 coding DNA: TGTGCCAGCAGACCCCTAGGTACTCACGAGCAGTACTTC. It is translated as CASRPLGTHEQYF.